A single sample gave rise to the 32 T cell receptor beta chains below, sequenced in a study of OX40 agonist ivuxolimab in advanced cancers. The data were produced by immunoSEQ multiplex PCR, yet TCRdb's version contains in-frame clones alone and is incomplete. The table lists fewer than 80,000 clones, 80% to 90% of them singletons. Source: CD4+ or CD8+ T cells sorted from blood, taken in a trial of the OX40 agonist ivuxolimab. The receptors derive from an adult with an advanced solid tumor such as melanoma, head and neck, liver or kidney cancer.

The CDR3 DNA is TGTGCCAGCCGGACTAGCGGGGGGGCCCGGGCCGGGGAGCTGTTTTTT. This translates into CASRTSGGARAGELFF. The V call is TRBV27, the J call TRBJ2-2; 15 bases agree with TRBD2. This CDR3 region has 16 residues. Germline-derived CDR1 and CDR2 are MNHEY and SMNVEV (reference sequence). V shed 8 bases, J shed 6 bases, and the junction held 7 bases outside the gene matches.

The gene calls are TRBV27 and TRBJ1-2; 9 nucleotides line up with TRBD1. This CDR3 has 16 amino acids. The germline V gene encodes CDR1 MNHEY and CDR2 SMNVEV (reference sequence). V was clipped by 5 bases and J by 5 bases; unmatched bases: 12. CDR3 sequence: CASSRNPTGGWYGYTF. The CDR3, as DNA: TGTGCCAGCAGTCGAAATCCGACAGGGGGTTGGTATGGCTACACCTTC.

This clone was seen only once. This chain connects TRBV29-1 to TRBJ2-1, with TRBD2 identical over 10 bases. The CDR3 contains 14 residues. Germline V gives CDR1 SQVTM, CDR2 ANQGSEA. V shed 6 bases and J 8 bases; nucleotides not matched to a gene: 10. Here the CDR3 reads CSVGPSGSGDEQFF. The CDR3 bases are TGCAGCGTGGGGCCTAGCGGGAGCGGAGATGAGCAGTTCTTC.

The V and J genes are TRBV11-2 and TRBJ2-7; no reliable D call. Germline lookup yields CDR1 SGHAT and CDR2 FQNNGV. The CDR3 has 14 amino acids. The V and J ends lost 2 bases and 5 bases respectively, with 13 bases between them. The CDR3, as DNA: TGTGCCAGCAGCTTACCCCCGGCGAGTCACGAGCAGTACTTC. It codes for CASSLPPASHEQYF.

The chain's CDR3 is CASSFRAEPYPRDGYTF. CDR3 DNA sequence: TGTGCCAGCAGCTTCCGGGCCGAGCCCTACCCGCGGGATGGCTACACCTTC. The J gene is TRBJ1-2, the V gene TRBV7-2, with D uncertain. The length of the CDR3 is 17 residues. The germline V and J ends were trimmed by 3 bases and 6 bases, with 23 bases remaining between them. The germline V gene has CDR1 SGHTA and CDR2 FQGNSA. Using reference TRBV7-2 and TRBJ1-2 for the parts outside the CDR3, the full variable domain is GAGVSQSPSNKVTEKGKDVELRCDPISGHTALYWYRQSLGQGLEFLIYFQGNSAPDKSGLPSDRFSAERTGGSVSTLTIQRTQQEDSAVYLCASSFRAEPYPRDGYTFGSGTRLTVV.

The CDR3 loop is CASSEEGNAWNTEAFF. Written as DNA, the CDR3 is TGTGCCAGCAGTGAAGAGGGTAATGCTTGGAACACTGAAGCTTTCTTT. This chain uses TRBV6-1 with TRBJ1-1; D is unclear. Germline values: CDR1 MNHNS, CDR2 SASEGT. This CDR3 is 16 amino acids long. Deletions cut 1 base from V and 1 base from J, with 13 bases between.

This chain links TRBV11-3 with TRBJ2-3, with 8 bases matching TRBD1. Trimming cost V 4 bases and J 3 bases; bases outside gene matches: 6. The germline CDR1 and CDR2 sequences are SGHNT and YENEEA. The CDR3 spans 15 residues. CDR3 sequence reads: CASSSGQDMTDTQYF. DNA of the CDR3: TGTGCCAGCAGCTCGGGACAGGATATGACAGATACGCAGTATTTT.

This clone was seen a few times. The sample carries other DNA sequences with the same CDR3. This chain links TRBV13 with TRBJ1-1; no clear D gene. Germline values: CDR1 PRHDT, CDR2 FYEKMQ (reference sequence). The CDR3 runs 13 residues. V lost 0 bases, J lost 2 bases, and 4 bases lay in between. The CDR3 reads CASSLGGNTEAFF. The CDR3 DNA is TGTGCCAGCAGCTTAGGAGGTAACACTGAAGCTTTCTTT.

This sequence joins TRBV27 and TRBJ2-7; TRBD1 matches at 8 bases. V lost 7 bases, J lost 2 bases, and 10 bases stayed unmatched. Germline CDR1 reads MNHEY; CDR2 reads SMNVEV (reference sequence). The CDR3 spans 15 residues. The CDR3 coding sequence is TGTGCCAGCAAGGATAGGCCGGGACAGGCCTACGAGCAGTACTTC. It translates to CASKDRPGQAYEQYF.

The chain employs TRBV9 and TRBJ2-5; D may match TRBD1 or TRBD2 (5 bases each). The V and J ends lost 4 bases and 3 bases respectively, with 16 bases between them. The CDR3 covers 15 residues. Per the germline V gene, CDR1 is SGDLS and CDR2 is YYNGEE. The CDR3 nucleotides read TGTGCCAGCAGCTCAGAGTGGGGGAATGAAGAGACCCAGTACTTC. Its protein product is CASSSEWGNEETQYF.

CDR3: CASSGPDGLNEKLFF. The CDR3 DNA reads as TGTGCCAGCAGCGGCCCTGACGGCCTTAATGAAAAACTGTTTTTT. The chain combines TRBV13 with TRBJ1-4; no reliable D call. CDR1 PRHDT and CDR2 FYEKMQ come from the germline V gene (reference sequence). CDR3 size: 15 residues. Trimming pared 5 bases from V and 4 bases from J, leaving 14 bases between.

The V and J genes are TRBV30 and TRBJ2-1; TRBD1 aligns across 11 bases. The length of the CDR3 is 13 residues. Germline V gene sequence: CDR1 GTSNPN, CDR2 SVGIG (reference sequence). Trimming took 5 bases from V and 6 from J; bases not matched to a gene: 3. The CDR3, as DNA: TGTGCCTGGGTTGGACAGGGGGCCAATGAGCAGTTCTTC. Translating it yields CAWVGQGANEQFF.

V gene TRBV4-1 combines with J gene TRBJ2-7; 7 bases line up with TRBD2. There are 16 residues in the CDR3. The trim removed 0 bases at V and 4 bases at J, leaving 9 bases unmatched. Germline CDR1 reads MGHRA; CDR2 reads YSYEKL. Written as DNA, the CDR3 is TGCGCCAGCAGCCAAGAGCCGGGCGGGAGTGGTTACGAGCAGTACTTC. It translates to CASSQEPGGSGYEQYF.

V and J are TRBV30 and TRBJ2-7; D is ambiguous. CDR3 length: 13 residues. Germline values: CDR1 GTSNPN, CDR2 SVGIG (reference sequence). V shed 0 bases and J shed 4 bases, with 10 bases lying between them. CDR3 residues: CAWSVGMAYEQYF. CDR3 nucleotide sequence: TGTGCCTGGAGTGTAGGGATGGCTTACGAGCAGTACTTC. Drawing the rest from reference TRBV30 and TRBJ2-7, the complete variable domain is SQTIHQWPATLVQPVGSPLSLECTVEGTSNPNLYWYRQAAGRGLQLLFYSVGIGQISSEVPQNLSASRPQDRQFILSSKKLLLSDSGFYLCAWSVGMAYEQYFGPGTRLTVT.

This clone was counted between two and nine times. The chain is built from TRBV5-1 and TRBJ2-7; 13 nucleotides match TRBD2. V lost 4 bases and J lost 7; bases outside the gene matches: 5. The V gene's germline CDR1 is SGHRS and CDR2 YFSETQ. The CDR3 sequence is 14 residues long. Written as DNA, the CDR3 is TGCGCCAGCAGCGGACTAGCGGGAGCGGAAGAGCAGTACTTC. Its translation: CASSGLAGAEEQYF.

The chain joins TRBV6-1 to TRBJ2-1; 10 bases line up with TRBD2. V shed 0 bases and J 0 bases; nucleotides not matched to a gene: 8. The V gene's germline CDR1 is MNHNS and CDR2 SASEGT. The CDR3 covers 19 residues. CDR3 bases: TGTGCCAGCAGTGAAGCGCCTGGGGCTAGCGGGAGCTCCTACAATGAGCAGTTCTTC. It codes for CASSEAPGASGSSYNEQFF.

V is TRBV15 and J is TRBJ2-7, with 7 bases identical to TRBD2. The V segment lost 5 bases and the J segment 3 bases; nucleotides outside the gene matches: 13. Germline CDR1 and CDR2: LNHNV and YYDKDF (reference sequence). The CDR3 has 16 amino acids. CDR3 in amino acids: CATSPLVGGGHYEQYF. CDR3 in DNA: TGTGCCACCAGCCCTTTGGTGGGCGGGGGTCACTACGAGCAGTACTTC.

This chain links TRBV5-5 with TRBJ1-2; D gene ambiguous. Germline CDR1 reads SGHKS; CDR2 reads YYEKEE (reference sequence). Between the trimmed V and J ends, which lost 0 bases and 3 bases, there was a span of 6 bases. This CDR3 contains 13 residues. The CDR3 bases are TGTGCCAGCAGCTTGGAGCCGGACTATGGCTACACCTTC. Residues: CASSLEPDYGYTF. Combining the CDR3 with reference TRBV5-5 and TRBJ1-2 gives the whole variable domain DAGVTQSPTHLIKTRGQQVTLRCSPISGHKSVSWYQQVLGQGPQFIFQYYEKEERGRGNFPDRFSARQFPNYSSELNVNALLLGDSALYLCASSLEPDYGYTFGSGTRLTVV.

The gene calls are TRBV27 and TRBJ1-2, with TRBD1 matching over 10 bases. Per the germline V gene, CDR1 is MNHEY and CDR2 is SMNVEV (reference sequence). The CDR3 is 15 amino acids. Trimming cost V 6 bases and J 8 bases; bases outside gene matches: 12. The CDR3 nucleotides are TGTGCCAGCAGCCCAACGACAGGGGGCTTGAAGGGCTACACCTTC. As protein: CASSPTTGGLKGYTF.

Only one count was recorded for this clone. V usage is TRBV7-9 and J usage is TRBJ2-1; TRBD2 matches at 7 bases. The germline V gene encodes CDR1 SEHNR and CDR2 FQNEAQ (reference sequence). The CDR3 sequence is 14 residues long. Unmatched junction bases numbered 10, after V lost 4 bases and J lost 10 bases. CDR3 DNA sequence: TGTGCCAGCAGCTCGGGGGGAGGGGAGGACGAGCAGTTCTTC. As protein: CASSSGGGEDEQFF.

The CDR3 coding sequence is TGTGCCAGTACCAACTATGGAGGGGGGATGGATGGCTACACCTTC. It specifies CASTNYGGGMDGYTF. V gene TRBV19 combines with J gene TRBJ1-2; TRBD1 might be the D (6 bases). The germline CDR1 and CDR2 sequences are LNHDA and SQIVND (reference sequence). This CDR3 has 15 amino acids. Trimming left V 7 bases short and J 6 bases short, with 21 bases between. The variable domain in full, with the rest retrieved from reference TRBV19 and TRBJ1-2, is DGGITQSPKYLFRKEGQNVTLSCEQNLNHDAMYWYRQDPGQGLRLIYYSQIVNDFQKGDIAEGYSVSREKKESFPLTVTSAQKNPTAFYLCASTNYGGGMDGYTFGSGTRLTVV.

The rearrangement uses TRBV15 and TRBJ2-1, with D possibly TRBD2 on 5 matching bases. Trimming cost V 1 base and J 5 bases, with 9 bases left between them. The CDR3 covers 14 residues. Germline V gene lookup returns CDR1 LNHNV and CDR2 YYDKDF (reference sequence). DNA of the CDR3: TGTGCCACCAGCAGAGGGAGGCTAAACAATGAGCAGTTCTTC. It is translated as CATSRGRLNNEQFF.

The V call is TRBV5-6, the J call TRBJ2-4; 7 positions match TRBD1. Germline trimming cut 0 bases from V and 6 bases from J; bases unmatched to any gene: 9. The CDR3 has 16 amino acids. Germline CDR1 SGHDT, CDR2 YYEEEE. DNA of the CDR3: TGTGCCAGCAGCTTGGTAGTAGGGGGCGCGGGAAACATTCAGTACTTC. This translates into CASSLVVGGAGNIQYF. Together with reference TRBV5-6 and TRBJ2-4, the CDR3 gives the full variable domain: DAGVTQSPTHLIKTRGQQVTLRCSPKSGHDTVSWYQQALGQGPQFIFQYYEEEERQRGNFPDRFSGHQFPNYSSELNVNALLLGDSALYLCASSLVVGGAGNIQYFGAGTRLSVL.

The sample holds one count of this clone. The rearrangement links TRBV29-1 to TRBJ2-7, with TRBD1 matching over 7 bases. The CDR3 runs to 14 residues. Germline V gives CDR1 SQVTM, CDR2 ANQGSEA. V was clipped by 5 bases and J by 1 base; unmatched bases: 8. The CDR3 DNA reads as TGCAGCGTTACCCCGACAGGGTGGTCCTACGAGCAGTACTTC. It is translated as CSVTPTGWSYEQYF.

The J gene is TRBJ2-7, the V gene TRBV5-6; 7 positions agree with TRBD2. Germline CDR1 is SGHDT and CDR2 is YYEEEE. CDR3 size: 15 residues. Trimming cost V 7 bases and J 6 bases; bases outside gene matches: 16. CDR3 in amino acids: CASCLWEGVVREQYF. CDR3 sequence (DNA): TGTGCCAGCTGCCTGTGGGAGGGAGTGGTTCGCGAGCAGTACTTC.

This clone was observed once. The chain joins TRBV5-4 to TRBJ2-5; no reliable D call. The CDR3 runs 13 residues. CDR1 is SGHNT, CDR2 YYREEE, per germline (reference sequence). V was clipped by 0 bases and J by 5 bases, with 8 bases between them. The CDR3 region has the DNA TGTGCCAGCAGCTTGGTTGGATGGGAGACCCAGTACTTC. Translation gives CASSLVGWETQYF.

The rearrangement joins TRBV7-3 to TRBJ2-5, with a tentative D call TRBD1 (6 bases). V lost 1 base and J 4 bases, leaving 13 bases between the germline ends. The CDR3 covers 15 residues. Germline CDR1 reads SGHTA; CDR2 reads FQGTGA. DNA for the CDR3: TGTGCCAGCAGCTTAAGTCCAGGGGTCGCAGAGACCCAGTACTTC. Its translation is CASSLSPGVAETQYF.

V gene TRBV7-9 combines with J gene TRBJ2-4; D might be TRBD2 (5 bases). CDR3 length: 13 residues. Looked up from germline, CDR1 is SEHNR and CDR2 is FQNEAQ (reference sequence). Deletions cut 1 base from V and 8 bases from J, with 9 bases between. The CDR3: CASSLGVRDIQYF. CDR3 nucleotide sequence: TGTGCCAGCAGCTTAGGTGTGCGGGACATTCAGTACTTC.

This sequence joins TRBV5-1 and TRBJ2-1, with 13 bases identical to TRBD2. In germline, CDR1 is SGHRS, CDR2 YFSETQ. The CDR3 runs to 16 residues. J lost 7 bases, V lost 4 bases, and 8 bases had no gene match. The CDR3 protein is CASSNKLAGGQNEQFF. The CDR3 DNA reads TGCGCCAGCAGCAACAAACTAGCGGGGGGGCAAAATGAGCAGTTCTTC.

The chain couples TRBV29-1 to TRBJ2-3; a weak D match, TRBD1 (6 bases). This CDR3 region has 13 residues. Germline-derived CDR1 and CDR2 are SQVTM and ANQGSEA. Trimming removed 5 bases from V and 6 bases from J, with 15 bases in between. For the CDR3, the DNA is TGCAGCGTTTCCCCCCCCGACAGGGATACGCAGTATTTT. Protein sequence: CSVSPPDRDTQYF.

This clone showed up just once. The CDR3 region has the DNA TGTGCCAGCAGTCGTCCTCGGGATTACACTGAAGCTTTCTTT. Amino acid sequence: CASSRPRDYTEAFF. The J gene is TRBJ1-1, the V gene TRBV28; the D is unclear. Trimming stripped 5 bases from V and 3 bases from J, with 13 bases between. CDR1 is MDHEN, CDR2 SYDVKM, per germline. CDR3 length: 14 amino acids.

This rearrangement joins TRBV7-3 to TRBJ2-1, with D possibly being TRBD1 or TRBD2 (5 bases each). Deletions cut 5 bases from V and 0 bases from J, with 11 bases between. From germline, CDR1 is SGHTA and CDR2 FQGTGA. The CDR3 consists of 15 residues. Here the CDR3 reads CASSRDLSSYNEQFF. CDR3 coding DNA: TGTGCCAGCAGCCGGGACCTCAGCTCCTACAATGAGCAGTTCTTC. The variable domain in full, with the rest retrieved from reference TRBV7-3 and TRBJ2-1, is GAGVSQTPSNKVTEKGKYVELRCDPISGHTALYWYRQSLGQGPEFLIYFQGTGAADDSGLPNDRFFAVRPEGSVSTLKIQRTERGDSAVYLCASSRDLSSYNEQFFGPGTRLTVL.